These 25 T cell receptor beta chains share one sample of origin, sequenced in a study of T cell responses to AZD1222 COVID-19 vaccine. TCRdb keeps only in-frame clones here, not all; method: immunoSEQ multiplex PCR. Here the sample spans approximately 150,000 clones, around 87% being singletons. The starting material was peripheral blood, obtained 28 days after the second AZD1222 dose. The receptors stem from an adult who received the AZD1222 COVID-19 vaccine.

The chain links TRBV30 to TRBJ1-6; possible D gene TRBD1, 5 bases. Trimming stripped 8 bases from V and 7 bases from J, with 15 bases between. This CDR3 has 13 amino acids. In germline, CDR1 is GTSNPN, CDR2 SVGIG (reference sequence). The CDR3 sequence is CAGYRDPNSPLHF. The CDR3 DNA sequence: TGTGCCGGATACCGGGACCCCAATTCACCCCTCCACTTT.

Only one count was recorded for this clone. The chain combines TRBV4-2 with TRBJ1-1; D uncertain. Germline values: CDR1 LGHNA, CDR2 YNFKEQ. This CDR3 has 13 amino acids. Trimming removed 1 base from V and 4 bases from J, with 7 bases in between. The CDR3 region is CASSQAIATEAFF. The CDR3, as DNA: TGTGCCAGCAGCCAAGCCATCGCCACTGAAGCTTTCTTT.

CDR3 in amino acids: CASSPGAGGPRGTEAFF. The CDR3 DNA follows: TGTGCCAGCAGCCCCGGGGCAGGGGGCCCACGTGGCACTGAAGCTTTCTTT. The chain links TRBV11-2 to TRBJ1-1; 8 nucleotides match TRBD1. The J segment lost 4 bases and the V segment lost 5 bases, leaving 15 bases of the junction unmatched. Germline-derived CDR1 and CDR2 are SGHAT and FQNNGV. CDR3 size: 17 residues.

The chain links TRBV10-3 to TRBJ1-3, with a possible D match to TRBD1 (6 bases). This CDR3 is built from 13 residues. Germline CDR1 is ENHRY and CDR2 is SYGVKD. The V gene lost 0 bases and the J gene lost 7 bases, with 7 bases spanning the gap. DNA for the CDR3: TGTGCCATCAGTGAGTCGAGGGGGAACACCATATATTTT. Its translation is CAISESRGNTIYF.

The chain has TRBV6-6 and TRBJ2-5; 10 bases match TRBD2. The ends lost 7 bases at V and 4 bases at J; junction bases unmatched: 9. CDR3 size: 15 residues. Germline-derived CDR1 and CDR2 are MNHNY and SVGAGI (reference sequence). The CDR3, as DNA: TGTGCCAGCACGGGCCTAGCGGGGGTCCGAGAGACCCAGTACTTC. This translates into CASTGLAGVRETQYF.

This rearrangement joins TRBV11-2 to TRBJ2-7; D is ambiguous. The length of the CDR3 is 14 residues. Germline loops: CDR1 SGHAT, CDR2 FQNNGV. Between the trimmed V and J ends, which lost 2 bases and 0 bases, there was a span of 8 bases. Here the CDR3 DNA reads TGTGCCAGCAGCTTAAGGCGTATCTCCTACGAGCAGTACTTC. Residues: CASSLRRISYEQYF.

This sequence joins TRBV11-2 and TRBJ1-3, with D unresolved. Between the trimmed V and J ends, which lost 3 bases and 0 bases, there was a span of 9 bases. This CDR3 has 15 residues. Germline CDR1 is SGHAT and CDR2 is FQNNGV. CDR3 amino acids: CASSFLGGSGNTIYF. The CDR3 DNA is TGTGCCAGCAGCTTTTTGGGCGGCTCTGGAAACACCATATATTTT.

The chain carries TRBV6-2 or TRBV6-3 and TRBJ1-5; a weak D match, TRBD1 (5 bases). The CDR3 has 14 residues. Germline loops: CDR1 MNHEY, CDR2 SVGEGT. V shed 2 bases and J shed 11 bases, with 16 bases lying between them. CDR3 region: CASSYAAGPQAQHF. CDR3 DNA sequence: TGTGCCAGCAGTTACGCCGCGGGGCCCCAGGCCCAGCATTTT.

V usage is TRBV14 and J usage is TRBJ1-2; 8 bases map to TRBD1. The CDR3 loop spans 13 amino acids. Germline V gives CDR1 SGHDN, CDR2 FVKESK. The V segment lost 8 bases and the J segment 6 bases; nucleotides outside the gene matches: 8. CDR3 coding DNA: TGTGCCAGCTCAGGACAGGGAAGGGATGGCTACACCTTC. This sequence encodes CASSGQGRDGYTF.

With regard to this clone: The junction departs from the called germline gene at one end, perhaps through a read error. The chain uses TRBV29-1 and TRBJ1-2; 7 positions match TRBD1. Germline assignment: CDR1 SQVTM and CDR2 ANQGSEA. CDR3 size: 12 residues. The CDR3 protein is CSVEGGHYGYTF. CDR3 sequence (DNA): TGCAGCGTCGAAGGGGGCCACTATGGCTACACCTTC.

The rearrangement uses TRBV13 and TRBJ1-1, with D tentatively TRBD1 (5 bases). The CDR3 runs to 12 residues. V was clipped by 11 bases and J by 4 bases, with 14 bases between them. The germline V gene has CDR1 PRHDT and CDR2 FYEKMQ (reference sequence). CDR3 sequence reads: CASAKGPTEAFF. The CDR3 coding sequence is TGTGCCTCGGCGAAGGGGCCCACTGAAGCTTTCTTT.

This chain joins TRBV7-9 and TRBJ2-2, with a weak D call TRBD2 (6 bases). This CDR3 has 15 residues. The V gene's germline CDR1 is SEHNR and CDR2 FQNEAQ (reference sequence). The V and J ends lost 2 bases and 7 bases respectively, with 14 bases between them. This CDR3 is CASSLWLTSIGELFF. The CDR3 DNA is TGTGCCAGCAGCTTATGGTTGACTAGTATCGGGGAGCTGTTTTTT.

This sequence joins TRBV6-1 and TRBJ1-5; TRBD1 might be the D (5 bases). CDR3 size: 16 residues. With 3 bases removed from V and 7 bases from J, the gap between germline ends came to 19 bases. Germline V lookup: CDR1 MNHNS, CDR2 SASEGT. CDR3 bases: TGTGCCAGCAGTGATGGGCGGGGGGAAGGAGTACAGCCCCAGCATTTT. Its translation: CASSDGRGEGVQPQHF.

The chain employs TRBV7-9 and TRBJ2-7; D not resolved. Trimming took 5 bases from V and 2 from J, leaving 4 bases between them. CDR1 is SEHNR and CDR2 is FQNEAQ in the germline V gene (reference sequence). The CDR3 sequence is 11 residues long. The CDR3 sequence: CASSPTYEQYF. In DNA, the CDR3 is TGTGCCAGCAGCCCCACCTACGAGCAGTACTTC.

This chain uses TRBV7-6 with TRBJ2-7; unclear D gene. The germline V gene encodes CDR1 SGHVS and CDR2 FNYEAQ. Trimming pared 2 bases from V and 6 bases from J, leaving 5 bases between. This CDR3 is built from 11 residues. The chain's CDR3 is CASSLKVEQYF. The CDR3 nucleotides are TGTGCCAGCAGCTTAAAGGTCGAGCAGTACTTC.

The chain links TRBV29-1 to TRBJ2-1; the D call may be TRBD1 or TRBD2 (6 bases each). This CDR3 has 11 residues. From germline, CDR1 is SQVTM and CDR2 ANQGSEA. Trimming pared 3 bases from V and 14 bases from J, leaving 14 bases between. DNA for the CDR3: TGCAGCGTTGAGAGAACGGAGGGGGAGTTCTTC. Residues: CSVERTEGEFF.

The chain combines TRBV4-2 with TRBJ2-1, with 7 bases lining up with TRBD2. The CDR3 consists of 15 residues. In germline, CDR1 is LGHNA, CDR2 YNFKEQ. J was trimmed by 7 bases and V by 7 bases; bases with no gene match: 13. As DNA, the CDR3 is TGTGCCAGCAACCCGGCTGGGGGGGGGAAGAATGAGCAGTTCTTC. It yields the protein CASNPAGGGKNEQFF.

The rearrangement joins TRBV5-4 to TRBJ2-3, with D perhaps TRBD1 or TRBD2 (5 bases each). This CDR3 contains 15 residues. The germline gives CDR1 SGHNT, CDR2 YYREEE (reference sequence). The V and J ends lost 2 bases and 1 base respectively, with 11 bases between them. The CDR3 is CASSLQERRTDTQYF. DNA for the CDR3: TGTGCCAGCAGCTTACAGGAGCGGCGCACAGATACGCAGTATTTT. The variable domain in full, with the rest retrieved from reference TRBV5-4 and TRBJ2-3, is ETGVTQSPTHLIKTRGQQVTLRCSSQSGHNTVSWYQQALGQGPQFIFQYYREEENGRGNFPPRFSGLQFPNYSSELNVNALELDDSALYLCASSLQERRTDTQYFGPGTRLTVL.

V gene TRBV5-6 combines with J gene TRBJ1-1, with 7 positions matching TRBD1. This CDR3 contains 15 residues. V shed 4 bases and J 5 bases; nucleotides not matched to a gene: 11. CDR1 and CDR2 from the germline V gene are SGHDT and YYEEEE. Here the CDR3 DNA reads TGTGCCAGCAGCCGTGAAGGGGGCGGTTGGACTGAAGCTTTCTTT. Its translation is CASSREGGGWTEAFF.

The genes are TRBV9 and TRBJ1-2; TRBD1 is a possible D gene (5 bases). The CDR3 has 11 amino acids. V was clipped by 9 bases and J by 4 bases, with 10 bases between them. Germline CDR1 reads SGDLS; CDR2 reads YYNGEE. The CDR3 spells CAKPQGYGYTF. The CDR3 DNA is TGTGCCAAACCGCAGGGCTATGGCTACACCTTC.

The gene calls are TRBV25-1 and TRBJ1-2, with unresolved D. This CDR3 comprises 15 residues. Germline CDR1 MGHDK, CDR2 SYGVNS. V lost 2 bases and J 2 bases, leaving 12 bases between the germline ends. The CDR3 nucleotides read TGTGCCAGCAGTGAAGGGCCAGCTTCAAACTATGGCTACACCTTC. It yields the protein CASSEGPASNYGYTF.

The chain has TRBV19 and TRBJ1-3; tentative D call: TRBD1 (5 bases). Germline CDR1 is LNHDA and CDR2 is SQIVND (reference sequence). Trimming took 6 bases from V and 1 from J, leaving 10 bases between them. This CDR3 region has 14 residues. For the CDR3, the DNA is TGTGCCAGTAGCCGGGGGAATTCTGGAAACACCATATATTTT. Translating gives CASSRGNSGNTIYF.

The gene calls are TRBV18 and TRBJ2-7; weak D call: TRBD2 (6 bases). The CDR3 runs 12 residues. Germline CDR1 reads KGHSH; CDR2 reads LQKENI. Trimming removed 5 bases from V and 3 bases from J, with 8 bases in between. The CDR3 sequence: CASSAGNYEQYF. CDR3 nucleotides: TGTGCCAGCTCAGCGGGGAACTACGAGCAGTACTTC.

The genes are TRBV7-8 and TRBJ1-5; 8 bases are shared with TRBD1. The CDR3 is 18 residues long. The V segment lost 4 bases and the J segment 0 bases; nucleotides outside the gene matches: 11. Germline V gene data show CDR1 as SGHVS and CDR2 as FQNEAQ. The CDR3 region has the DNA TGTGCCAGCAGCTCGGGACAGGTGAAGGGTACTAGCAATCAGCCCCAGCATTTT. It is translated as CASSSGQVKGTSNQPQHF. The variable domain in full, with the rest retrieved from reference TRBV7-8 and TRBJ1-5, is GAGVSQSPRYKVAKRGQDVALRCDPISGHVSLFWYQQALGQGPEFLTYFQNEAQLDKSGLPSDRFFAERPEGSVSTLKIQRTQQEDSAVYLCASSSGQVKGTSNQPQHFGDGTRLSIL.

Here the CDR3 reads CSVDNRGAFF. In DNA form, the CDR3 reads TGCAGCGTTGATAACAGAGGAGCTTTCTTT. The chain is built from TRBV29-1 and TRBJ1-1; D not resolved. This CDR3 is 10 amino acids long. Germline values: CDR1 SQVTM, CDR2 ANQGSEA. V dropped 3 bases and J dropped 10 bases, with 9 bases sitting between them.